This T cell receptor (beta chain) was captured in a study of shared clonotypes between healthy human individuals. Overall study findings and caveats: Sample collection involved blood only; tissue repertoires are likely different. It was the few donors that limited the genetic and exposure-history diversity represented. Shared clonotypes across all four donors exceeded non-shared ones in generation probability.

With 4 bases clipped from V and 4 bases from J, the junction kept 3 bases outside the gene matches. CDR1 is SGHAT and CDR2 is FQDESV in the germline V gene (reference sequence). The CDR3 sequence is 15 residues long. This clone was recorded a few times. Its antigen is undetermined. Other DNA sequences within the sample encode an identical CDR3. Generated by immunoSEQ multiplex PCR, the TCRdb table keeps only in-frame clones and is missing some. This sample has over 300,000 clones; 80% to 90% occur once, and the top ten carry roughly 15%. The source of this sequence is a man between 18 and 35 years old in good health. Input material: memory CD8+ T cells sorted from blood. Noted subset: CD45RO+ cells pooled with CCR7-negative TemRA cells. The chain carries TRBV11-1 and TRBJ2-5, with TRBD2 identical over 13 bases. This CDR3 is CASSYTSGGAETQYF. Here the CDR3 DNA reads TGTGCCAGCAGCTATACTAGCGGGGGGGCAGAGACCCAGTACTTC.